This paragraph reports one TCR beta chain. The protocol was immunoSEQ multiplex PCR, while the TCRdb copy is restricted to in-frame clones and leaves out a portion. The data hold about 2.1 million clones, with around 93% observed a single time. This record comes from a study of shared clonotypes between healthy human individuals. CDR3 length: 13 amino acids. V gave up 5 bases and J gave up 4 bases, with 12 bases separating them. Germline V gene data show CDR1 as SGHAT and CDR2 as FQNNGV. Terminally differentiated effector memory CD45RA+ cells were excluded from the naive CD8 cells, which were CD45RO-negative and positively selected for CCR7.

The receptor's source is a man between 18 and 35 years old in good health. Some clones in this sample may be carry-over from other donors' samples. Sequenced sample: naive CD8+ T cells from PBMCs. The rearrangement links TRBV11-2 to TRBJ2-7; D gene ambiguous. The CDR3, as DNA: TGTGCCAGCAGCCCCCCTCGTGGGTACGAGCAGTACTTC. It translates to CASSPPRGYEQYF.